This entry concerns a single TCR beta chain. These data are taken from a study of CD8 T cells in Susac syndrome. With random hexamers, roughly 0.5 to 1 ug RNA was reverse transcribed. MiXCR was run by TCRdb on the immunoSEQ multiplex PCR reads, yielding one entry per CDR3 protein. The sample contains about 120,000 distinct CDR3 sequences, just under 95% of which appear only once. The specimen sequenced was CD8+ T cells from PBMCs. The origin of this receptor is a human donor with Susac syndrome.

The CDR3 here is CASSMVPGPTYNEQFF. The CDR3, as DNA: TGTGCCAGTAGTATGGTCCCAGGGCCCACCTACAATGAGCAGTTCTTC. V and J are TRBV19 and TRBJ2-1, with TRBD1 as a possible D gene (5 bases). CDR3 length equals 16 residues. CDR1 LNHDA and CDR2 SQIVND come from the germline V gene (reference sequence). The V and J ends lost 3 bases and 2 bases respectively, with 14 bases between them. The full variable domain, completed using reference TRBV19 and TRBJ2-1, is DGGITQSPKYLFRKEGQNVTLSCEQNLNHDAMYWYRQDPGQGLRLIYYSQIVNDFQKGDIAEGYSVSREKKESFPLTVTSAQKNPTAFYLCASSMVPGPTYNEQFFGPGTRLTVL.